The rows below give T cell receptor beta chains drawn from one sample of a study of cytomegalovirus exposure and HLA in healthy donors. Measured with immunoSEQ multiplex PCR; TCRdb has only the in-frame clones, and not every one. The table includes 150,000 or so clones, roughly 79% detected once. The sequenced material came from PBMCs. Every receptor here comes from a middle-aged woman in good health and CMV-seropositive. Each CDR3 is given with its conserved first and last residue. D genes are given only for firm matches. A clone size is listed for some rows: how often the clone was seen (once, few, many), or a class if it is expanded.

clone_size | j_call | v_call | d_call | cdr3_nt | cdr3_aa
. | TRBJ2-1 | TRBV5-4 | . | TGTGCCAGCAGCATACCGGGAAGAGCCAGTGAGCAGTTCTTC | CASSIPGRASEQFF
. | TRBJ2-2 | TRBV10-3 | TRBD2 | TGTGCCACCGGGACTAGCGGGGGGGCCGGCGGGGAGCTGTTTTTT | CATGTSGGAGGELFF
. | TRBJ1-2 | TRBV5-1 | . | TGCGCCAGCAGCTTGGAAACAGTCCTTCCGGTGGATGGCTACACCTTC | CASSLETVLPVDGYTF
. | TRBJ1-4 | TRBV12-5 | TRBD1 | TGTGCTAGTGGTCACTCCGGGACAGGGAATGAAAAACTGTTTTTT | CASGHSGTGNEKLFF
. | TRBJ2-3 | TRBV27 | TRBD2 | TGTGCCAGCACCACCACGGGAGCCCTAGCGGGGGGAGCGCAGTATTTT | CASTTTGALAGGAQYF
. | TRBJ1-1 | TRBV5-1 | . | TGCGCCAGCAGCTTTACATTGGGGGGTGGGAACACTGAAGCTTTCTTT | CASSFTLGGGNTEAFF
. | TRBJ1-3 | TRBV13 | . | TGTGCCAGCAGCTTAATTGCGCCCTCTGGAAACACCATATATTTT | CASSLIAPSGNTIYF
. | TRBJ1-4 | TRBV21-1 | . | TGCGCCAGCAGCAAAGAGGGGGTCACAGGGACGACTAATGAAAAACTGTTTTTT | CASSKEGVTGTTNEKLFF
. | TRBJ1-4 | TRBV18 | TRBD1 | TGTGCCAGCTCACCACCGCTGGGACAGGGGCCCCGGGCTAATGAAAAACTGTTTTTT | CASSPPLGQGPRANEKLFF
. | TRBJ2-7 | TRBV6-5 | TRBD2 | TGTGCCAGCAGTTACGAGCGGGGTATCGTGAACGAGCAGTACTTC | CASSYERGIVNEQYF
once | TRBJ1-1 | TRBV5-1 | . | TGCGCCAGCACCCAGCTGAACGGGGGGAACATGAACACTGAAGCTTTCTTT | CASTQLNGGNMNTEAFF
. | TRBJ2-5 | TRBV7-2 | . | TGTGCCAGCAGCTTCTCCACTCGTTGGGGAGCCGTTTGGGAAGAGACCCAGTACTTC | CASSFSTRWGAVWEETQYF
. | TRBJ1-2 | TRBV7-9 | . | TGTGCCAGCAGCCTCAACTATGGCTACACCTTC | CASSLNYGYTF
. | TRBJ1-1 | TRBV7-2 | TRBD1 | TGTGCCAGCAGCAAGGACAGGGGGCATAATGAAGCTTTCTTT | CASSKDRGHNEAFF
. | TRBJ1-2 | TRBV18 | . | TGTGCCAGCTCACAAACCACCTCACAGGGTCCTACTGGTTATGGCTACACCTTC | CASSQTTSQGPTGYGYTF
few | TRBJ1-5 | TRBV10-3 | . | TGTGCCATCAGTGGTGAGCCGAGACTGTCCGCTCAGCCCCAGCATTTT | CAISGEPRLSAQPQHF
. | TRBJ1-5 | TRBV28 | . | TGTGCCAGCAGTTTATCGTCCAGCAATCAGCCCCAGCATTTT | CASSLSSSNQPQHF
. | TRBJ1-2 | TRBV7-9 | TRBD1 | TGTGCCAGCAGCTTACCGGGACAGATTAACTATGGCTACACCTTC | CASSLPGQINYGYTF
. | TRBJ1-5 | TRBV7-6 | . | TGTGCCAGCAGCAACAGCTACAATCAGCCCCAGCATTTT | CASSNSYNQPQHF
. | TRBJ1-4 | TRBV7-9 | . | TGTGCCAGCAGCTTCAGGATTAATGAAAAACTGTTTTTT | CASSFRINEKLFF
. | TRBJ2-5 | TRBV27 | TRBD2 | TGTGCCAGCAGTTCCCCGACTAGCGGGGGGCCGAAGACCCAGTACTTC | CASSSPTSGGPKTQYF
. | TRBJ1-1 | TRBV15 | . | TGTGCCACCAGCAGAGAACATATAAAAGCTTTCTTT | CATSREHIKAFF